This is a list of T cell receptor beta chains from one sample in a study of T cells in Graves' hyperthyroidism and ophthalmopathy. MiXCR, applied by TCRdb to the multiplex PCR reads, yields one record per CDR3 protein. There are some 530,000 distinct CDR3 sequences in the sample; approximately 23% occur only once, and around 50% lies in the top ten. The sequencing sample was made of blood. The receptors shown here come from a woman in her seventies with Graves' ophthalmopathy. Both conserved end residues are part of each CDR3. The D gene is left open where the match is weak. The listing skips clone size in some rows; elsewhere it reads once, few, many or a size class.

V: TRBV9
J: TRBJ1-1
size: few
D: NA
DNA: TGTGCCAGCAGCGTATATAGGGGCACTGAAGCTTTCTTT
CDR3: CASSVYRGTEAFF

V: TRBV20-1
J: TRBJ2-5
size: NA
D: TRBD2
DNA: TGCAGTGCTAGGGGGCGGGAGGGCGGTAGAGAAGAGACCCAGTACTTC
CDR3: CSARGREGGREETQYF

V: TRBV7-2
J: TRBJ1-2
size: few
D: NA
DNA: TGTGCCAGCAGCCCGACAGGAATGAGTGGCTATGGCTACACCTTC
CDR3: CASSPTGMSGYGYTF

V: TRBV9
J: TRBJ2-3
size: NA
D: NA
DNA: TGTGCCAGCAGCGTTGGTCCCACGCAGTATTTT
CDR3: CASSVGPTQYF

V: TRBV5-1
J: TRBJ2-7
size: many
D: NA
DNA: TGCGCCAGCAGCTTGAAGGGGGGCGGCTACGAGCAGTACTTC
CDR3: CASSLKGGGYEQYF

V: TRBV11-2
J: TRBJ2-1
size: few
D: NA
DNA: TGTGCCAGCAGCTTAGAGAGGGTTAGCTCCTACAATGAGCAGTTCTTC
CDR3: CASSLERVSSYNEQFF

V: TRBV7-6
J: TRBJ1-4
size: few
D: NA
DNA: TGTGCCAGCAGCTTTACCCGGGGGAATGAAAAACTGTTTTTT
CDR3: CASSFTRGNEKLFF

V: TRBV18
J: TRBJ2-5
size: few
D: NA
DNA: TGTGCCAGCTCACCACCGGCCAGGGGAGGGGAGACCCAGTACTTC
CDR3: CASSPPARGGETQYF

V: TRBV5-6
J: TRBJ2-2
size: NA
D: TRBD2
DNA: TGTGCCAGCAGCTTGGTCGGCGCGGGAGGTATCGGGGAGCTGTTTTTT
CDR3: CASSLVGAGGIGELFF

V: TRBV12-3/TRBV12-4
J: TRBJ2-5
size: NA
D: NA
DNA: TGTGCCAGCAGTGTCACAGGGAGCAGAGGGGCCCAGTACTTC
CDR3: CASSVTGSRGAQYF

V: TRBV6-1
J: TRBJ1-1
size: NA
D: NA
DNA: TGTGCCAGCAAAATGGCCCGGGCTGAAGCTTTCTTT
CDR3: CASKMARAEAFF

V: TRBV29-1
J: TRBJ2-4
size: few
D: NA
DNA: TGCAGCGTCGCCGATACCTTAGCCAAAAACATTCAGTACTTC
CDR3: CSVADTLAKNIQYF

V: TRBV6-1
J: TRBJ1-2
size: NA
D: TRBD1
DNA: TGTGCCAGCACGGGACAGGGTGTATCCTATAGCTACACCTTC
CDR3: CASTGQGVSYSYTF

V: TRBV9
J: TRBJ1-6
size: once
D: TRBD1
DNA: TGTGCCAGCAGCGTGACGGATGGCGGGACAGGGAGTTCACCCCTCCACTTT
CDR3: CASSVTDGGTGSSPLHF

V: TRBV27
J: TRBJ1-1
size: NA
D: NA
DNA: TGTGCCAGCAGTCTACGGGGAGTCGGCACTGAAGCTTTCTTT
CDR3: CASSLRGVGTEAFF

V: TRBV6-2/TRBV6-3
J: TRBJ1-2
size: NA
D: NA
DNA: TGTGCCAGCAGTTACTCGACTCAGGGTCTCTATGGCTACACCTTC
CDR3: CASSYSTQGLYGYTF

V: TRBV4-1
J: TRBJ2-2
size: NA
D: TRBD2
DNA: TGCGCCAGCAGCCCCCAGGGACTAGCGGGAGGGACCGGGGAGCTGTTTTTT
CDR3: CASSPQGLAGGTGELFF

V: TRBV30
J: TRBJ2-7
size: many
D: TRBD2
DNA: TGTGCCTGGAGTGATTTAGGGACTAGCGGTAAAGAGCAGTACTTC
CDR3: CAWSDLGTSGKEQYF

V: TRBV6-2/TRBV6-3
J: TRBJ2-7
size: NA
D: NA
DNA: TGTGCCAGCAGTTATACCCCTAGCCGCTCCTACGAGCAGTACTTC
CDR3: CASSYTPSRSYEQYF

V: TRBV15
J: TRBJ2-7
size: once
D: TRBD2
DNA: TGTGCCACCAGCAGTAGACTAGCGGGAAACCACGAGCAGTACTTC
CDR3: CATSSRLAGNHEQYF

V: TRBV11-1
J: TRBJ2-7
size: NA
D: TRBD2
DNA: TGTGCCAGCGGCCGCGGGAGCACGACCTACGAGCAGTACTTC
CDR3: CASGRGSTTYEQYF

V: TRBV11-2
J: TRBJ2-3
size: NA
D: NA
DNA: TGTGCCAGCAGCTTAGGGGCTTCCCTGGAGGGGTATTTT
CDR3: CASSLGASLEGYF

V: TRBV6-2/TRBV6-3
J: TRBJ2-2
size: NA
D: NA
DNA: TGTGCCAGCAGTTACTCGGGGGCACCCGGGGAGCTGTTTTTT
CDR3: CASSYSGAPGELFF

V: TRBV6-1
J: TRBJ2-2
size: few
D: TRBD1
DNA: TGTGCCAGCAGTCCCCCGGGACAGGGGAGGACCGGGGAGCTGTTTTTT
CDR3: CASSPPGQGRTGELFF

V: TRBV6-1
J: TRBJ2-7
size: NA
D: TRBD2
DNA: TGTGCCAGCATTAAGCCGAGGGGGGGGACTAGCGGGAAGCTTACCTACGAGCAGTACTTC
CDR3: CASIKPRGGTSGKLTYEQYF

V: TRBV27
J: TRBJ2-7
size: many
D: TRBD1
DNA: TGTGCCAGCAGTTTCAGGGGGACGACCTACGAGCAGTACTTC
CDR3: CASSFRGTTYEQYF

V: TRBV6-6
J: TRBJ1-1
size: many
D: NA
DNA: TGTGCCAGCAGTTACCTCCCGGGAGAAGCTTTCTTT
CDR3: CASSYLPGEAFF

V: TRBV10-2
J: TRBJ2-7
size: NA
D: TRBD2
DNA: TGCGCCAGCAGTGAGCCAGGGACTAGCGGGAGAATGGAGCAGTACTTC
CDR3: CASSEPGTSGRMEQYF

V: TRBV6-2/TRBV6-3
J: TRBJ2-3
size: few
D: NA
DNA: TGTGCCAGCAGTATCGGTCCAGATACGCAGTATTTT
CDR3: CASSIGPDTQYF

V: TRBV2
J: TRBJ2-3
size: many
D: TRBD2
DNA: TGTGCCAGCAGTTTTAACGGGAGGGCTGCAGATACGCAGTATTTT
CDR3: CASSFNGRAADTQYF

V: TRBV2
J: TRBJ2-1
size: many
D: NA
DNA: TGTGCCAGCAGTGAAGCGCTTCTGGGTAGCTCGCAGTTCTTC
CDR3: CASSEALLGSSQFF

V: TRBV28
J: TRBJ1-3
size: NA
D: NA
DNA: TGTGCCAGCAGTCCCTCGACCGGGACATCTGGAAACACCATATATTTT
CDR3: CASSPSTGTSGNTIYF

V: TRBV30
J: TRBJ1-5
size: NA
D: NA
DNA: TGTGCCTGGGGGGGAGCAGGGGGCAATCAGCCCCAGCATTTT
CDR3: CAWGGAGGNQPQHF

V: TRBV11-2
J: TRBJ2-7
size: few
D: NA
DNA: TGTGCCAACAGCCCGGCGAACTACGAGCAGTACTTC
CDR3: CANSPANYEQYF

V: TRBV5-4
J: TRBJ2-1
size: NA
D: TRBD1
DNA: TGTGCCAGCAGTATCGGGACAGGGGACTACAATGAGCAGTTCTTC
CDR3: CASSIGTGDYNEQFF

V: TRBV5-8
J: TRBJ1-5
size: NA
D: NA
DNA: TGTGCCAGCAGCGAGGGACACCGGATCGGCAATCAGCCCCAGCATTTT
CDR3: CASSEGHRIGNQPQHF

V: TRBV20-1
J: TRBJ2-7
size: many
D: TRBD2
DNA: TGCAGTGCTAGGCCCTCGGGCGGCGGGAGAGGTGAGCAGTACTTC
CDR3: CSARPSGGGRGEQYF

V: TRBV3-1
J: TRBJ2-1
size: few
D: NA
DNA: TGTGCCAGCAGCCAACTAGACAATGAGCAGTTCTTC
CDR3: CASSQLDNEQFF

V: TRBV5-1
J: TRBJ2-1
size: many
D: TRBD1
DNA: TGCGCCAGCAGCTTGGGAGGTGGGACAGGTTATGATGAGCAGTTCTTC
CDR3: CASSLGGGTGYDEQFF

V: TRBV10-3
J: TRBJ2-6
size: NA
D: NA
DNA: TGTGCCATCAGCGCACCAGGGGCTGGGGCCAACGTCCTGACTTTC
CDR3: CAISAPGAGANVLTF

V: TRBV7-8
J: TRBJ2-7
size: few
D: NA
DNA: TGTGCCAGCAGCTTAGCGCGTGCCCAGCGCGCCTACGAGCAGTACTTC
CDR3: CASSLARAQRAYEQYF

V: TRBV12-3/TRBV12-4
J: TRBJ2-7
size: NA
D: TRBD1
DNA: TGTGCCAGCACCCCCAGACAGGGGTCGGTCGAGCAGTACTTC
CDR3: CASTPRQGSVEQYF

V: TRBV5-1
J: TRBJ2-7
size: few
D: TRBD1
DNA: TGCGCCAGCAGCGCCAACCCCCCGGGACAGGGATCCGACGAGCAGTACTTC
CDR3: CASSANPPGQGSDEQYF

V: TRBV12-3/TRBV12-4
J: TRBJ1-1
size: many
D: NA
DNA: TGTGCCAGCAGTTTGGAACGAACCACTGAAGCTTTCTTT
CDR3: CASSLERTTEAFF

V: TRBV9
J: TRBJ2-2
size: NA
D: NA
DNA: TGTGCCAGCAACCGGTTCAATGGGGAGCTGTTTTTT
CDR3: CASNRFNGELFF

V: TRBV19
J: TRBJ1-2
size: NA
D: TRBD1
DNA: TGTGCCAGTAGTATGATAGGACAGGGGAACTATGGCTACACCTTC
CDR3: CASSMIGQGNYGYTF

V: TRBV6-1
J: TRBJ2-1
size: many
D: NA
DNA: TGTGCCAGCAGTGTTAGGCTGACCTACAATGAGCAGTTCTTC
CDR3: CASSVRLTYNEQFF

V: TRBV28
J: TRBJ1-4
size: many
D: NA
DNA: TGTGCCAGCAGTTTCAGCTGGGGATCTAATGAAAAACTGTTTTTT
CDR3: CASSFSWGSNEKLFF

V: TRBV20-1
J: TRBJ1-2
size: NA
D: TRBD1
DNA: TGCAGTGCCTCGCGGACAGGGCATGGCTACACCTTC
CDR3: CSASRTGHGYTF

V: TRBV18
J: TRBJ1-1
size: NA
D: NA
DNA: TGTGCCAGCTCACCACCCGCCAGCGAAGCTTTCTTT
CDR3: CASSPPASEAFF

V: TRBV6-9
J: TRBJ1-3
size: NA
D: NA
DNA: TGTGCCAGCAGTTCAGGATCGGGTAGTTCTGGAAACACCATATATTTT
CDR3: CASSSGSGSSGNTIYF

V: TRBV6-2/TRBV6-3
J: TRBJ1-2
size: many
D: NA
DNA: TGTGCCAGCAGATACGGCGGTAACTATGGCTACACCTTC
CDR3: CASRYGGNYGYTF